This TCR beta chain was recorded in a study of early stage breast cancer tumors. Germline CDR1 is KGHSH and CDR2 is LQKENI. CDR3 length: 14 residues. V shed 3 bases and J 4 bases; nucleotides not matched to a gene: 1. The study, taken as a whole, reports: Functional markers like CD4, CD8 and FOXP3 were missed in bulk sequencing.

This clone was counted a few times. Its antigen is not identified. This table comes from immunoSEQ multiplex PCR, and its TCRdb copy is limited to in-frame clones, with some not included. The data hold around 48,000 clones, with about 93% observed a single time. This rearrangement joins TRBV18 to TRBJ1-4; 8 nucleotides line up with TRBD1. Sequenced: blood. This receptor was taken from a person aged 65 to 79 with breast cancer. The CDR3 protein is CASSPDRVNEKLFF. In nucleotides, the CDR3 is TGTGCCAGCTCACCGGACAGGGTTAATGAAAAACTGTTTTTT. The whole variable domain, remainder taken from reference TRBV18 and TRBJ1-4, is NAGVMQNPRHLVRRRGQEARLRCSPMKGHSHVYWYRQLPEEGLKFMVYLQKENIIDESGMPKERFSAEFPKEGPSILRIQQVVRGDSAAYFCASSPDRVNEKLFFGSGTQLSVL.